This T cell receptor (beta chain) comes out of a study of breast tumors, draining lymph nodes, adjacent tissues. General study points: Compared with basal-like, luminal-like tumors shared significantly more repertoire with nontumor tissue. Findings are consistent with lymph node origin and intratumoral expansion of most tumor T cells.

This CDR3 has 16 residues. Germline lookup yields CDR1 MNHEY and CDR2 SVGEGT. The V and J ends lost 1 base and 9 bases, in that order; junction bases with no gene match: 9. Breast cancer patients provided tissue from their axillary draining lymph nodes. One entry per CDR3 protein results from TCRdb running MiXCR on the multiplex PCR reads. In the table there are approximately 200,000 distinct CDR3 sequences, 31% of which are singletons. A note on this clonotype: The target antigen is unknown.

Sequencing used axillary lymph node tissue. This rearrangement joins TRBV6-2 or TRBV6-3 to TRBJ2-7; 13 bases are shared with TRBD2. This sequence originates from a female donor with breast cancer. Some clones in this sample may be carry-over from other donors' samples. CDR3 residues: CASSYFFGTSGVGQYF. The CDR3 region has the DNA TGTGCCAGCAGTTACTTTTTCGGGACTAGCGGGGTCGGGCAGTACTTC.